This entry is about one TCR beta chain. The entry originates in a study of identical twins. Via MiXCR, TCRdb re-called the 5' RACE reads, giving one row per CDR3 protein. Among about 550,000 distinct CDR3 sequences, approximately 20% were seen once, and the ten largest hold around 0.5%. This sample was shared with a second study, whose subject was yellow fever vaccine responses in identical twins.

Sequencing was carried out using CD4+ T cells sorted from blood. This TCR was sampled from a woman aged 18-29 years in good health.

CDR3 protein: CSARDLSGRAGNEQFF. The CDR3 nucleotides read TGCAGTGCTAGAGACCTTAGCGGGAGAGCGGGCAATGAGCAGTTCTTC. The gene calls are TRBV20-1 and TRBJ2-1; 9 bases fit TRBD2. CDR1 and CDR2 (germline): DFQATT, SNEGSKA (reference sequence). The CDR3 extends over 16 amino acids. After removal of 0 bases from V and 6 bases from J, the junction contained 9 bases not matched to a gene.